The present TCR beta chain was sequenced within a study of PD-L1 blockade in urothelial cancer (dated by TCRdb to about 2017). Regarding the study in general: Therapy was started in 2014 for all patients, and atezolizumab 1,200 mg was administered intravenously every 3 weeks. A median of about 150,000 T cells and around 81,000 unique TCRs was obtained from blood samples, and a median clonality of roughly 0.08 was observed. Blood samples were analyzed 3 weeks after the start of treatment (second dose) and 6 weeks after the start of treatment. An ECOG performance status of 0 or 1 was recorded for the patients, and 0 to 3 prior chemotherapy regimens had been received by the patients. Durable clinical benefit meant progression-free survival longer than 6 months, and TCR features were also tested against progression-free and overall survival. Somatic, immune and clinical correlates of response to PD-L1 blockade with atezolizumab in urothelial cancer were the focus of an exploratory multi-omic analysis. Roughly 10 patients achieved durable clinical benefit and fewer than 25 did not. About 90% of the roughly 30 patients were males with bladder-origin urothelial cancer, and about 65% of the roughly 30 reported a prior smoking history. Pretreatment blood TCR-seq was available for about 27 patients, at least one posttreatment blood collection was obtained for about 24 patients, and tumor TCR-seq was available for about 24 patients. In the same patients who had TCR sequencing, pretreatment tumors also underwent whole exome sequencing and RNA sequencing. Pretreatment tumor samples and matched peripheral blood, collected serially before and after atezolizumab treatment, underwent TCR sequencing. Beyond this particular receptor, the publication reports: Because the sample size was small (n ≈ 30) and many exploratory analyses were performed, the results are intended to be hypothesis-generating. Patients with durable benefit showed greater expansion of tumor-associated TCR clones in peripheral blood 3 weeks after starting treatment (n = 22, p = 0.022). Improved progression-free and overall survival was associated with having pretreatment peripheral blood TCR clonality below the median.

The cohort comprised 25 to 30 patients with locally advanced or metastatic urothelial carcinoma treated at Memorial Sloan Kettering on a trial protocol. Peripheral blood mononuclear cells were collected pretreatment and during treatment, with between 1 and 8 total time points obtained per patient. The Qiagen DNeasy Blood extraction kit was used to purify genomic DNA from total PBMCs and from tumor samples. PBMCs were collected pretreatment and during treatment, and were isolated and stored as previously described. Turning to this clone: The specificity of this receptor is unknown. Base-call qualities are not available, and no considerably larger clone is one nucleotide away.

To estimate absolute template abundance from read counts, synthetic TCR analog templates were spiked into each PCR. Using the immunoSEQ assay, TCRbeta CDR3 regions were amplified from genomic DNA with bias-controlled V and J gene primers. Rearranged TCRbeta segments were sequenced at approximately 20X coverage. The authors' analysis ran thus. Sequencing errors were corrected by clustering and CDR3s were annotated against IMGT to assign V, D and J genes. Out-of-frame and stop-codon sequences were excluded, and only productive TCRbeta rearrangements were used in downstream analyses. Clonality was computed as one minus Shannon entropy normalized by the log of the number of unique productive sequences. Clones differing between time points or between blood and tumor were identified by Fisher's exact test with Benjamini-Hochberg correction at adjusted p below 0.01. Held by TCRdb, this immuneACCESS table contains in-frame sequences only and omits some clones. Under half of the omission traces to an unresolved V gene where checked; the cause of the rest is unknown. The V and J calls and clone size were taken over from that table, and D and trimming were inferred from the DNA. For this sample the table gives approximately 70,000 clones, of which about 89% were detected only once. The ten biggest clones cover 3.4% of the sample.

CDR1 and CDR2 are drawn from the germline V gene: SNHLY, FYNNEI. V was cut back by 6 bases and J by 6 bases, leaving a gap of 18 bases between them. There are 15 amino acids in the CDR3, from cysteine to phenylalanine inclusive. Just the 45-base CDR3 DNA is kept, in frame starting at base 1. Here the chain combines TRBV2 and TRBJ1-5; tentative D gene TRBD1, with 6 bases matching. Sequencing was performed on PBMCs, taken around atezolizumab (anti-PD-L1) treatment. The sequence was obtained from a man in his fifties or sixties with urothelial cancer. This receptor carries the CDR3 CASSEQGKRSQPQHF. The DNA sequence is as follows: TGTGCCAGCAGCGAACAGGGTAAGAGGAGTCAGCCCCAGCATTTT.